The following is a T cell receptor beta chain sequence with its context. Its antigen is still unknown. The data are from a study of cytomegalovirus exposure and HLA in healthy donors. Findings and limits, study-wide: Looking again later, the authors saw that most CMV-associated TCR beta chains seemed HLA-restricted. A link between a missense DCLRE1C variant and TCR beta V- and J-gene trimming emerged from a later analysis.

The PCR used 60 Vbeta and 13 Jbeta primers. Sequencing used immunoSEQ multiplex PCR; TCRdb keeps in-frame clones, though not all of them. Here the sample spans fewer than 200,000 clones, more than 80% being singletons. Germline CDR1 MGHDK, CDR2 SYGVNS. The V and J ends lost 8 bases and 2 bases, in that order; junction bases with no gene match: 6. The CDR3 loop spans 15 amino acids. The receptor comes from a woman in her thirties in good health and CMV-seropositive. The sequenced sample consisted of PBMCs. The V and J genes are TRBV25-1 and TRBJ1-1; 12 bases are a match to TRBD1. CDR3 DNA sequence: TGTGCCAGCTGGGACAGGGGGCCAGGAAACACTGAAGCTTTCTTT. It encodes CASWDRGPGNTEAFF.